Below, 13 T cell receptor beta chains from the same sample are listed, as sequenced in a study of metastatic and nonmetastatic thyroid tumors. Every patient was untreated before thyroid surgery. TCRdb ran MiXCR on the PCR reads. The data show about 33,000 clones, 15% to 20% seen once. The specimen was blood. Source of these receptors: a male donor with papillary thyroid cancer or a benign thyroid nodule (not recorded which). Some clones in this sample may be carry-over from other donors' samples.

This clone was seen many times. The V call is TRBV2, the J call TRBJ2-5; 12 bases fit TRBD2. CDR3 size: 15 residues. In germline, CDR1 is SNHLY, CDR2 FYNNEI. The J segment lost 5 bases and the V segment lost 3 bases, leaving 4 bases of the junction unmatched. In nucleotides, the CDR3 is TGTGCCAGCAGTGAGTACGGACTAGCGGGGGAGACCCAGTACTTC. It specifies CASSEYGLAGETQYF.

The table lists this clone with many counts. The CDR3 here is CASSQHIGNEQFF. The CDR3 DNA reads as TGTGCCAGCAGCCAACATATCGGGAATGAGCAGTTCTTC. This chain links TRBV3-1 with TRBJ2-1; D remains ambiguous. CDR1 and CDR2 from the germline V gene are LGHDT and YNNKEL (reference sequence). V lost 2 bases, J lost 7 bases, and 9 bases lay in between. CDR3 length equals 13 residues.

This clone has a count of ten or more. The V and J genes are TRBV27 and TRBJ1-1; D might be TRBD1 (5 bases). Trimming pared 2 bases from V and 5 bases from J, leaving 15 bases between. CDR1 and CDR2 (germline): MNHEY, SMNVEV (reference sequence). The CDR3 runs to 15 residues. This CDR3 reads CASSLGAVGWTEAFF. Here the CDR3 DNA reads TGTGCCAGCAGTTTAGGGGCGGTAGGGTGGACTGAAGCTTTCTTT.

This clone was counted between two and nine times. The chain is built from TRBV28 and TRBJ1-2; no firm D call. V was trimmed by 10 bases and J by 0 bases, leaving 12 bases between them. This CDR3 comprises 13 residues. The germline gives CDR1 MDHEN, CDR2 SYDVKM. CDR3 protein: CATGLQANYGYTF. The CDR3 DNA sequence: TGTGCCACCGGACTTCAGGCTAACTATGGCTACACCTTC.

This clone was counted many times. This chain uses TRBV6-1 with TRBJ2-4, with D maybe TRBD2 (5 bases). The CDR3 runs 16 residues. Trimming took off 6 bases at V and 1 base at J, with 16 bases between the two ends. Germline CDR1 is MNHNS and CDR2 is SASEGT. The CDR3 DNA is TGTGCCAGCAGCCCCTTGGAGGCGGGTGCCAAAAACATTCAGTACTTC. This encodes CASSPLEAGAKNIQYF.

This clone was found many times. At the DNA level, this CDR3 is encoded by other sequences in the same sample as well. CDR3 DNA sequence: TGTGCCACCAGTGACTCAACAGGGGGGATCCCCTACGAGCAGTACTTC. Translating it yields CATSDSTGGIPYEQYF. This rearrangement joins TRBV24-1 to TRBJ2-7, with 8 bases aligning to TRBD1. V trimming: 4 bases; J trimming: 2 bases; junction bases outside the gene matches: 9. The CDR3 contains 16 residues. The germline CDR1 and CDR2 sequences are KGHDR and SFDVKD.

This clone was seen repeatedly, ten times or more. The V and J genes are TRBV4-2 and TRBJ2-2, with 7 bases that match TRBD2. This CDR3 is built from 17 residues. Germline CDR1 and CDR2: LGHNA and YNFKEQ. V was clipped by 2 bases and J by 5 bases; unmatched bases: 11. DNA of the CDR3: TGTGCCAGCAGCCAATTCGGCGCGGGAGCGCAAACCGGGGAGCTGTTTTTT. Encoded protein: CASSQFGAGAQTGELFF.

The chain couples TRBV20-1 to TRBJ2-3; TRBD2 matches at 14 bases. Germline CDR1 reads DFQATT; CDR2 reads SNEGSKA (reference sequence). This CDR3 has 15 residues. The V segment lost 0 bases and the J segment 8 bases; nucleotides outside the gene matches: 4. The CDR3 loop reads CSARDRTSGRRTQYF. CDR3 DNA: TGCAGTGCTAGAGACAGGACTAGCGGGAGGCGTACGCAGTATTTT.

This clone has a count of ten or more. V is TRBV2 and J is TRBJ2-7; TRBD2 aligns across 8 bases. The germline CDR1 and CDR2 sequences are SNHLY and FYNNEI. The J segment lost 4 bases and the V segment lost 6 bases, leaving 8 bases of the junction unmatched. The CDR3 covers 14 residues. The CDR3 DNA is TGTGCCAGCAGCGACGGGGGGGCGAGATACGAGCAGTACTTC. Its translation: CASSDGGARYEQYF.

This clone has only one observation. The chain carries TRBV11-2 and TRBJ2-7; 8 bases match TRBD1. Trimming took 1 base from V and 4 from J; bases not matched to a gene: 6. The CDR3 totals 15 residues. Germline CDR1 SGHAT, CDR2 FQNNGV. CDR3 sequence (DNA): TGTGCCAGCAGCTTAGGAGCAGGGGGCAATTACGAGCAGTACTTC. Amino acid sequence: CASSLGAGGNYEQYF.

This clone was seen repeatedly, ten times or more. This chain connects TRBV29-1 to TRBJ2-5, with 8 nucleotides matching TRBD2. V shed 2 bases, J shed 10 bases, and the junction held 12 bases outside the gene matches. Per germline, CDR1 SQVTM and CDR2 ANQGSEA. The CDR3 consists of 14 residues. DNA for the CDR3: TGCAGCGTTGAAAGACTAGCGAAAGGAAGTGTCCAGTACTTC. It yields the protein CSVERLAKGSVQYF.

This clone occurred a few times. This chain uses TRBV6-1 with TRBJ2-5, with a weak D call TRBD1 (6 bases). The germline gives CDR1 MNHNS, CDR2 SASEGT. Between the trimmed V and J ends, which lost 2 bases and 1 base, there was a span of 11 bases. The CDR3 sequence is 15 residues long. As DNA, the CDR3 is TGTGCCAGCAGTGAAAACCAGGGGATCCAAGAGACCCAGTACTTC. It is translated as CASSENQGIQETQYF.

The V gene is TRBV27, the J gene TRBJ2-7; TRBD2 matches at 15 bases. Germline V lookup: CDR1 MNHEY, CDR2 SMNVEV (reference sequence). V trimming: 3 bases; J trimming: 3 bases; junction bases outside the gene matches: 0. The CDR3 has 15 amino acids. The CDR3 DNA sequence: TGTGCCAGCAGTTTGGGACTAGCGGGAGGCTACGAGCAGTACTTC. Its protein is CASSLGLAGGYEQYF.